The clone carrying this T cell receptor beta chain was picked up many times. Ophthalmopathy in the patients scored at least 3 on Clinical Activity Score and at least 4 on NOSPECS grade, lasting under 3 months. Used for diagnoses were clinical symptoms, serum thyroxine and TRAb, thyroid ultrasound and orbital computed tomography. This sample holds PBMCs from 10 ml fresh peripheral blood. TCR beta CDR3 region amplification was performed from RNA transcripts. HTBI primers were used for first-round RT-PCR of the TCR CDR3. One entry per CDR3 protein results from TCRdb running MiXCR on the multiplex PCR reads. The sample holds around 530,000 distinct CDR3 sequences; about 15% are singletons and the top ten take 15% to 20%. The record originates from a study of T cells in Graves' hyperthyroidism and ophthalmopathy. Trimming removed 4 bases from V and 1 base from J, with 15 bases in between. From germline, CDR1 is PRHDT and CDR2 FYEKMQ (reference sequence). This CDR3 is 16 amino acids long.

The sequenced material came from blood. This clonotype originated in a woman between 18 and 29 years old with Graves' ophthalmopathy. This chain uses TRBV13 with TRBJ2-3; possibly TRBD1 or TRBD2 for D (6 bases each). CDR3 protein: CASSSIAEGGTDTQYF. The CDR3 coding sequence is TGTGCCAGCAGCTCCATAGCGGAGGGGGGCACAGATACGCAGTATTTT.